Below, 32 T cell receptor beta chains from the same sample are listed, as sequenced in a study of blood T cell repertoires in COVID-19. Data came from immunoSEQ multiplex PCR; TCRdb stores just in-frame clones and leaves some out. The data show 300,000 to 350,000 clones, around nine tenths seen once. Sequencing was carried out using peripheral blood. These receptors were collected from a woman aged 25 to 39 with COVID-19, enrolled during active disease.

The genes are TRBV3-1 (or the pseudogene TRBV3-2) and TRBJ2-5; TRBD2 agrees at 7 bases. After removal of 6 bases from V and 5 bases from J, the junction contained 12 bases not matched to a gene. CDR1 and CDR2 (germline): LGHDT, YNNKEL (reference sequence). The CDR3 consists of 15 residues. CDR3 region: CASRKVGGSGETQYF. The CDR3 nucleotides are TGTGCCAGCAGGAAAGTCGGGGGGTCGGGGGAGACCCAGTACTTC.

The J gene is TRBJ2-5, the V gene TRBV30, with 9 bases aligning to TRBD1. Per germline, CDR1 GTSNPN and CDR2 SVGIG (reference sequence). Losses at the gene ends were 6 bases for V and 4 bases for J; bases not matched to a gene: 6. This CDR3 is 13 amino acids long. The CDR3 DNA reads TGTGCCTGTTTTGGGGACAGGGCAGAGACCCAGTACTTC. It specifies CACFGDRAETQYF.

J is TRBJ1-1 and V is TRBV7-2; 12 nucleotides agree with TRBD1. There are 15 residues in the CDR3. The V and J ends lost 4 bases and 5 bases, in that order; junction bases with no gene match: 5. Looked up from germline, CDR1 is SGHTA and CDR2 is FQGNSA. Written as DNA, the CDR3 is TGTGCCAGCAGCTGGGACAGGGGGCTGGTAACTGAAGCTTTCTTT. This sequence encodes CASSWDRGLVTEAFF.

This clone has a single count. The chain employs TRBV5-6 and TRBJ1-1, with unresolved D. The germline CDR1 and CDR2 sequences are SGHDT and YYEEEE. The ends were cut back, 1 base at V and 3 bases at J, with 10 bases in the middle. The CDR3 is 14 residues long. In nucleotides, the CDR3 is TGTGCCAGCAGCTTGACCATCGTAGACACTGAAGCTTTCTTT. It specifies CASSLTIVDTEAFF.

The chain couples TRBV6-5 to TRBJ2-3, with D perhaps TRBD2 (6 bases). The V gene's germline CDR1 is MNHEY and CDR2 SVGAGI. V lost 6 bases to trimming and J lost 2 bases, with 12 bases between them. CDR3 length: 14 residues. The DNA of the CDR3 is TGTGCCAGCAGCCGTAGCGGCCCCACAGATACGCAGTATTTT. Translated, it gives CASSRSGPTDTQYF.

The rearrangement joins TRBV11-3 to TRBJ2-7; D not resolved. Between the trimmed V and J ends, which lost 5 bases and 6 bases, there was a span of 14 bases. The CDR3 extends over 13 amino acids. Per the germline V gene, CDR1 is SGHNT and CDR2 is YENEEA. The CDR3 region is CASSPGYAAEQYF. CDR3 DNA sequence: TGTGCCAGCAGCCCCGGTTACGCGGCCGAGCAGTACTTC. Full variable domain (remainder filled in from reference TRBV11-3 and TRBJ2-7): EAGVVQSPRYKIIEKKQPVAFWCNPISGHNTLYWYLQNLGQGPELLIRYENEEAVDDSQLPKDRFSAERLKGVDSTLKIQPAELGDSAVYLCASSPGYAAEQYFGPGTRLTVT.

J is TRBJ2-5 and V is TRBV19; D is uncertain. V gave up 3 bases and J gave up 6 bases, with 11 bases separating them. The CDR3 is 13 amino acids. CDR1 is LNHDA and CDR2 is SQIVND in the germline V gene (reference sequence). The CDR3 DNA follows: TGTGCCAGTAGTATGCCGTCGGTGAAGACCCAGTACTTC. It translates to CASSMPSVKTQYF.

The V gene is TRBV6-5, the J gene TRBJ2-3; D is possibly TRBD2 (5 bases). This CDR3 region has 14 residues. The ends were cut back, 4 bases at V and 2 bases at J, with 10 bases in the middle. Germline CDR1 reads MNHEY; CDR2 reads SVGAGI. For the CDR3, the DNA is TGTGCCAGCAGTTTAAGCGGATACACAGATACGCAGTATTTT. This translates into CASSLSGYTDTQYF.

For the CDR3, the DNA is TGTGCCAGTAGGGAGACAGGGGGACGGAATCAGCCCCAGCATTTT. Translated: CASRETGGRNQPQHF. V usage is TRBV19 and J usage is TRBJ1-5; 9 bases are a match to TRBD1. CDR3 length: 15 residues. V lost 6 bases, J lost 4 bases, and 7 bases stayed unmatched. The germline V gene encodes CDR1 LNHDA and CDR2 SQIVND (reference sequence).

The gene calls are TRBV9 and TRBJ2-1; possible D gene TRBD2, 6 bases. CDR3 length: 16 residues. Germline CDR1 SGDLS, CDR2 YYNGEE. Trimming cost V 0 bases and J 5 bases, with 15 bases left between them. CDR3 in amino acids: CASSVGVSGIDNEQFF. The CDR3 DNA follows: TGTGCCAGCAGCGTAGGTGTTAGCGGTATCGACAATGAGCAGTTCTTC.

V gene TRBV28 combines with J gene TRBJ2-7; D call uncertain. Trimming took off 4 bases at V and 8 bases at J, with 15 bases between the two ends. The CDR3 totals 13 residues. CDR1 is MDHEN, CDR2 SYDVKM, per germline. CDR3 amino acids: CASSSAGTIQQYF. CDR3 coding DNA: TGTGCCAGCAGTTCGGCAGGTACCATTCAGCAGTACTTC.

The V gene is TRBV29-1, the J gene TRBJ2-3; 14 bases are a match to TRBD2. From germline, CDR1 is SQVTM and CDR2 ANQGSEA. The CDR3 spans 16 residues. V dropped 5 bases and J dropped 4; count of bases not matched to a gene: 8. The CDR3 DNA is TGCAGCGTTCCCGGGACTAGCGGGAGTGGGGCAGATACGCAGTATTTT. Amino acid sequence: CSVPGTSGSGADTQYF.

The CDR3 DNA reads as TGTGCCTGGAGTGTCACTCAAGCTAACTATGGCTACACCTTC. This translates into CAWSVTQANYGYTF. The chain carries TRBV30 and TRBJ1-2; D is undetermined. The CDR3 is 14 amino acids. Trimming took 0 bases from V and 0 from J, leaving 8 bases between them. Germline values: CDR1 GTSNPN, CDR2 SVGIG (reference sequence). Using reference TRBV30 and TRBJ1-2 for the parts outside the CDR3, the full variable domain is SQTIHQWPATLVQPVGSPLSLECTVEGTSNPNLYWYRQAAGRGLQLLFYSVGIGQISSEVPQNLSASRPQDRQFILSSKKLLLSDSGFYLCAWSVTQANYGYTFGSGTRLTVV.

This clone was counted a single time. V usage is TRBV28 and J usage is TRBJ2-3; the match to TRBD2 covers 13 bases. The CDR3 totals 19 residues. J lost 0 bases, V lost 5 bases, and 11 bases had no gene match. Germline-derived CDR1 and CDR2 are MDHEN and SYDVKM. CDR3 sequence: CASSNLLAGGGYSTDTQYF. DNA of the CDR3: TGTGCCAGCAGTAACCTACTAGCGGGAGGGGGGTATAGCACAGATACGCAGTATTTT.

The chain has TRBV12-3 or TRBV12-4 and TRBJ2-5; no clear D gene. V was trimmed by 6 bases and J by 5 bases, leaving 13 bases between them. This CDR3 comprises 13 residues. As DNA, the CDR3 is TGTGCCAGCAGGCCACCTAACGGTGAGACCCAGTACTTC. Translated, it gives CASRPPNGETQYF.

This clone was seen a handful of times. The V call is TRBV7-2, the J call TRBJ2-7; D is perhaps TRBD2 (6 bases). Germline assignment: CDR1 SGHTA and CDR2 FQGNSA. The V and J ends lost 5 bases and 3 bases respectively, with 11 bases between them. The CDR3 is 13 amino acids. CDR3 region: CASSAGLLYEQYF. The CDR3 coding sequence is TGTGCCAGCAGCGCGGGACTTCTCTACGAGCAGTACTTC.

This clone was recorded only once. The chain links TRBV13 to TRBJ2-7; 8 nucleotides align to TRBD2. After removal of 5 bases from V and 2 bases from J, the junction contained 11 bases not matched to a gene. Germline V lookup: CDR1 PRHDT, CDR2 FYEKMQ (reference sequence). The CDR3 runs 16 residues. The CDR3 spells CASSRAGGAEAYEQYF. The CDR3 nucleotides read TGTGCCAGCAGCAGGGCCGGGGGGGCGGAGGCCTACGAGCAGTACTTC.

Regarding this clone: Different DNA sequences within this sample yield the same CDR3. The gene calls are TRBV9 and TRBJ2-7; possibly TRBD1 for D (6 bases). The V gene lost 0 bases and the J gene lost 0 bases, with 7 bases spanning the gap. The CDR3 loop spans 14 amino acids. Germline assignment: CDR1 SGDLS and CDR2 YYNGEE. CDR3 in DNA: TGTGCCAGCAGCGTAGGGGGGCTCTCCTACGAGCAGTACTTC. Its translation is CASSVGGLSYEQYF. Supplemented by reference TRBV9 and TRBJ2-7, the full variable domain reads DSGVTQTPKHLITATGQRVTLRCSPRSGDLSVYWYQQSLDQGLQFLIQYYNGEERAKGNILERFSAQQFPDLHSELNLSSLELGDSALYFCASSVGGLSYEQYFGPGTRLTVT.

CDR3 region: CAWSPNPGWNSPLHF. CDR3 DNA: TGTGCCTGGAGTCCAAACCCAGGTTGGAATTCACCCCTCCACTTT. This chain joins TRBV30 and TRBJ1-6; D is unresolved. The CDR3 is 15 residues long. CDR1 GTSNPN and CDR2 SVGIG come from the germline V gene (reference sequence). V shed 2 bases and J shed 7 bases, with 15 bases lying between them. Based on the CDR3 plus reference TRBV30 and TRBJ1-6, the full variable domain is SQTIHQWPATLVQPVGSPLSLECTVEGTSNPNLYWYRQAAGRGLQLLFYSVGIGQISSEVPQNLSASRPQDRQFILSSKKLLLSDSGFYLCAWSPNPGWNSPLHFGNGTRLTVT.

This clone came up a few times. V gene TRBV25-1 combines with J gene TRBJ1-4; 7 nucleotides align to TRBD1. V was pared by 3 bases and J by 7 bases, with 8 bases of the junction left unmatched. CDR3 length: 15 residues. The germline V gene has CDR1 MGHDK and CDR2 SYGVNS. The CDR3 protein is CASSEPSRGSEKLFF. DNA of the CDR3: TGTGCCAGCAGTGAGCCGAGCAGGGGGAGTGAAAAACTGTTTTTT.

The J gene is TRBJ1-1, the V gene TRBV18; 9 bases match TRBD1. The CDR3 is made up of 14 amino acids. Trimming took 5 bases from V and 3 from J; bases not matched to a gene: 4. The V gene's germline CDR1 is KGHSH and CDR2 LQKENI. For the CDR3, the DNA is TGTGCCAGCTCATCACAGGGGGCACACACTGAAGCTTTCTTT. Translating it yields CASSSQGAHTEAFF.

The rearrangement joins TRBV29-1 to TRBJ2-7, with a tentative D call TRBD2 (6 bases). This CDR3 comprises 13 residues. Per germline, CDR1 SQVTM and CDR2 ANQGSEA. The ends were cut back, 3 bases at V and 3 bases at J, with 12 bases in the middle. The CDR3 DNA reads as TGCAGCGTTGATTTGGGTAGCGGCTACGAGCAGTACTTC. Translating it yields CSVDLGSGYEQYF.

About this clone: At one boundary the junction diverges from the germline segment, which might be a read error. The V call is TRBV7-9, the J call TRBJ1-6, with TRBD1 matching 8 bases. Per germline, CDR1 SEHNR and CDR2 FQNEAQ (reference sequence). CDR3 length: 14 amino acids. The CDR3 sequence: CASNLDREGSPLHF. CDR3 in DNA: TGTGCTAGCAACCTGGACAGGGAGGGTTCACCCCTCCACTTT.

The chain uses TRBV6-7 and TRBJ2-7, with TRBD1 matching 10 bases. TRBV6-7 is given ORF status, its function remaining uncertain. CDR3 length: 14 amino acids. V trimming: 7 bases; J trimming: 3 bases; junction bases outside the gene matches: 6. CDR3 sequence reads: CASTQRDRGYEQYF. CDR3 bases: TGTGCCAGCACCCAAAGGGACAGGGGCTACGAGCAGTACTTC.

This clone was found once. The rearrangement uses TRBV5-1 and TRBJ2-6; D is uncertain. Trimming cost V 7 bases and J 4 bases, with 12 bases left between them. The CDR3 totals 14 residues. In germline, CDR1 is SGHRS, CDR2 YFSETQ. DNA for the CDR3: TGCGCCAGCGGCACGGCGGAGGGGGCCAACGTCCTGACTTTC. It is translated as CASGTAEGANVLTF. The entire variable domain, with the rest obtained from reference TRBV5-1 and TRBJ2-6, is as follows: KAGVTQTPRYLIKTRGQQVTLSCSPISGHRSVSWYQQTPGQGLQFLFEYFSETQRNKGNFPGRFSGRQFSNSRSEMNVSTLELGDSALYLCASGTAEGANVLTFGAGSRLTVL.

J is TRBJ2-5 and V is TRBV11-1, with a possible D match to TRBD2 (7 bases). The CDR3 has 16 amino acids. The V end lost 4 bases, the J end lost 5 bases, and 20 bases lay between the germline ends. Germline lookup yields CDR1 SGHAT and CDR2 FQDESV (reference sequence). As DNA, the CDR3 is TGTGCCAGCAGCTCCCACCTCCGGGGGGCTAGGGAGACCCAGTACTTC. This sequence encodes CASSSHLRGARETQYF.

The rearrangement links TRBV5-6 to TRBJ2-2; a weak D match, TRBD2 (6 bases). Germline-derived CDR1 and CDR2 are SGHDT and YYEEEE. V lost 3 bases and J lost 1, with 13 bases in between. The CDR3 contains 16 residues. CDR3 DNA: TGTGCCAGCAGCTCTATGACTAGACAGAACACCGGGGAGCTGTTTTTT. It translates to CASSSMTRQNTGELFF.

This chain joins TRBV4-2 and TRBJ1-2, with D perhaps TRBD1 (5 bases). Germline lookup yields CDR1 LGHNA and CDR2 YNFKEQ. The CDR3 consists of 14 residues. V lost 0 bases, J lost 3 bases, and 8 bases lay in between. CDR3: CASSQDRGDYGYTF. CDR3 DNA sequence: TGTGCCAGCAGCCAAGATCGGGGGGACTATGGCTACACCTTC.

Concerning this clone itself: The sample holds other DNA sequences that translate to the same CDR3. The chain uses TRBV12-3 or TRBV12-4 and TRBJ2-7, with D uncertain. V was pared by 2 bases and J by 0 bases, with 5 bases between. The CDR3 is made up of 13 amino acids. CDR3: CASSLYSSYEQYF. The CDR3 DNA sequence: TGTGCCAGCAGTTTATACAGCTCCTACGAGCAGTACTTC.

CDR3 protein: CASSLVWGGDTQYF. The CDR3 DNA reads as TGTGCCAGCAGCTTAGTTTGGGGGGGGGATACGCAGTATTTT. The chain has TRBV11-2 and TRBJ2-3; 7 nucleotides line up with TRBD2. J gave up 6 bases and V 1 base, and 4 bases lay outside the gene matches. The CDR3 length is 14 residues. Germline CDR1 reads SGHAT; CDR2 reads FQNNGV.

This chain links TRBV2 with TRBJ2-7; 7 bases agree with TRBD1. This CDR3 has 15 amino acids. The J segment lost 2 bases and the V segment lost 6 bases, leaving 10 bases of the junction unmatched. Germline V gene data show CDR1 as SNHLY and CDR2 as FYNNEI. The CDR3 bases are TGTGCCAGCAGCTCCCAGGGGACAGCCGCCTACGAGCAGTACTTC. Protein: CASSSQGTAAYEQYF.

In DNA form, the CDR3 reads TGTGCCAGCATGTACCAGACAGGGTCAGCAGATACGCAGTATTTT. Its protein is CASMYQTGSADTQYF. This chain connects TRBV6-5 to TRBJ2-3, with 7 bases aligning to TRBD1. V was pared by 7 bases and J by 4 bases, with 11 bases of the junction left unmatched. CDR3 length: 15 residues. Germline CDR1 and CDR2: MNHEY and SVGAGI.